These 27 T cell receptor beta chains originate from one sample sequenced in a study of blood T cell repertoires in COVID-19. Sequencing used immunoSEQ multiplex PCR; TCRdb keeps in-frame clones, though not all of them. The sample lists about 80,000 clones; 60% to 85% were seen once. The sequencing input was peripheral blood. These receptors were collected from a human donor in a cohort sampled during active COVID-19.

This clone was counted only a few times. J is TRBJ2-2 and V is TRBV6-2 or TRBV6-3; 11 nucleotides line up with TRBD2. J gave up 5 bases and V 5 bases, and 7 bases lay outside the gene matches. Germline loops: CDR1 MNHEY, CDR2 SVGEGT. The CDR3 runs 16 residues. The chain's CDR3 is CASSHPASGRTGELFF. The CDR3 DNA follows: TGTGCCAGCAGTCACCCTGCTAGCGGGAGGACCGGGGAGCTGTTTTTT.

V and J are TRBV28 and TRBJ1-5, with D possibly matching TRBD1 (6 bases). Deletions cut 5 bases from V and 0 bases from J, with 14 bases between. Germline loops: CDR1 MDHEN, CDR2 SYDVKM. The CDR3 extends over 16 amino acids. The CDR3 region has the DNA TGTGCCAGCAGTCTTGACGGGGGGCCTAGCAATCAGCCCCAGCATTTT. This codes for CASSLDGGPSNQPQHF.

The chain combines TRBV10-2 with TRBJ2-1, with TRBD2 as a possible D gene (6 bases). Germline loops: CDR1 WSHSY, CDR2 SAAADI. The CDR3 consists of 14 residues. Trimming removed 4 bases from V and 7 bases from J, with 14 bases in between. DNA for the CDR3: TGCGCCAGCAGTGTAGCCAGCGGGTGGAATGAGCAGTTCTTC. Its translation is CASSVASGWNEQFF.

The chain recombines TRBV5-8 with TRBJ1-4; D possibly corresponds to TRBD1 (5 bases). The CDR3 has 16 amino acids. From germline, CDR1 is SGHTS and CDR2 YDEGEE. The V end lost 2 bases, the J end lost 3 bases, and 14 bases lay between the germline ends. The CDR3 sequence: CASSFGRGGSNEKLFF. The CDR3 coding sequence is TGTGCCAGCAGCTTTGGCCGGGGGGGTTCTAATGAAAAACTGTTTTTT.

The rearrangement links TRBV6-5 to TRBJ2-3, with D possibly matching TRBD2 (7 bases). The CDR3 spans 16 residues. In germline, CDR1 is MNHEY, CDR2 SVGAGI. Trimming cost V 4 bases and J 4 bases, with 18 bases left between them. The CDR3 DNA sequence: TGTGCCAGCAGTTTATTACCTCAGGGGAGGGCAGATACGCAGTATTTT. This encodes CASSLLPQGRADTQYF.

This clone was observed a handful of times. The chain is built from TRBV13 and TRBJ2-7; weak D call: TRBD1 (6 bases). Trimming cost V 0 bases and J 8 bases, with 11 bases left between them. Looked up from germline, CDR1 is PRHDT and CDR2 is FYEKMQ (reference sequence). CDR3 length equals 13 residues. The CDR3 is CASSLGYTGQQYV. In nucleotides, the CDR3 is TGTGCCAGCAGCTTAGGCTATACAGGGCAGCAGTACGTC.

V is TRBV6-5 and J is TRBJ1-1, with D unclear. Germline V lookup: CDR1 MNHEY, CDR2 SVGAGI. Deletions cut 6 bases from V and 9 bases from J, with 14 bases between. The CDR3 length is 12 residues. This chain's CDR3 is CASSLSGRKAFF. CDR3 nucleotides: TGTGCCAGCAGCTTATCGGGAAGGAAAGCTTTCTTT.

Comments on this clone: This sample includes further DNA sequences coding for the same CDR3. The CDR3 loop reads CASSVGGETQYF. For the CDR3, the DNA is TGTGCCAGCAGCGTGGGGGGAGAGACCCAGTACTTC. The chain combines TRBV9 with TRBJ2-5; weak D call: TRBD2 (6 bases). The ends were cut back, 2 bases at V and 4 bases at J, with 6 bases in the middle. This CDR3 contains 12 residues. The germline CDR1 and CDR2 sequences are SGDLS and YYNGEE.

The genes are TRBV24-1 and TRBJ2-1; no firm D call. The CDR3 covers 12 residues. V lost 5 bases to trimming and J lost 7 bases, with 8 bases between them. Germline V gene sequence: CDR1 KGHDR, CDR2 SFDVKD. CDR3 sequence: CATSVLGNEQFF. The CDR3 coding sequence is TGTGCCACCAGTGTGCTCGGTAATGAGCAGTTCTTC.

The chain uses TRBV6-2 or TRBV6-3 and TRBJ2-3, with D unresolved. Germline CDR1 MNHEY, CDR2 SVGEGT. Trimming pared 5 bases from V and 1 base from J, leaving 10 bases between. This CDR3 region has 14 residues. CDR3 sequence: CASSGSVRTDTQYF. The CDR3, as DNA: TGTGCCAGCAGTGGCAGCGTCCGCACAGATACGCAGTATTTT.

The CDR3 is CASSLWDRGSTDTQYF. The CDR3, as DNA: TGTGCCAGCAGCTTGTGGGACAGGGGTAGCACAGATACGCAGTATTTT. This chain joins TRBV5-6 and TRBJ2-3; 10 nucleotides align to TRBD1. Germline V gives CDR1 SGHDT, CDR2 YYEEEE. The CDR3 totals 16 residues. Germline trimming cut 1 base from V and 0 bases from J; bases unmatched to any gene: 2. Combining the CDR3 with reference TRBV5-6 and TRBJ2-3 gives the whole variable domain DAGVTQSPTHLIKTRGQQVTLRCSPKSGHDTVSWYQQALGQGPQFIFQYYEEEERQRGNFPDRFSGHQFPNYSSELNVNALLLGDSALYLCASSLWDRGSTDTQYFGPGTRLTVL.

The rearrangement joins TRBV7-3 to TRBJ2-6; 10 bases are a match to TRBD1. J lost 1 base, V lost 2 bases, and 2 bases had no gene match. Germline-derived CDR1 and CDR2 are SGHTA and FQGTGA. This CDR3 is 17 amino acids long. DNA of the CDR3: TGTGCCAGCAGCTTAGGGACAGGGGAATCTGGGGCCAACGTCCTGACTTTC. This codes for CASSLGTGESGANVLTF. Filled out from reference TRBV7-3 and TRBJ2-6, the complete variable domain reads GAGVSQTPSNKVTEKGKYVELRCDPISGHTALYWYRQSLGQGPEFLIYFQGTGAADDSGLPNDRFFAVRPEGSVSTLKIQRTERGDSAVYLCASSLGTGESGANVLTFGAGSRLTVL.

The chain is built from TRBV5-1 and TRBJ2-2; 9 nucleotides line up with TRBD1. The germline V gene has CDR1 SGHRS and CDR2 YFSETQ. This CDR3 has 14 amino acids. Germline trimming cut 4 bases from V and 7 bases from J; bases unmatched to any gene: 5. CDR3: CASSLGQGFGELFF. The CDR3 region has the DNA TGCGCCAGCAGCCTCGGACAGGGGTTCGGGGAGCTGTTTTTT.

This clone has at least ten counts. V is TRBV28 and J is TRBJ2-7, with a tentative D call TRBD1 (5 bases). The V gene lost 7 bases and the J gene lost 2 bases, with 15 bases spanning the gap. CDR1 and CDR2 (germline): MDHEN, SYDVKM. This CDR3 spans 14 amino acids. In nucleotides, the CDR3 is TGTGCCAGCACCCAACCCAGGGAACCCTACGAGCAGTACTTC. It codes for CASTQPREPYEQYF.

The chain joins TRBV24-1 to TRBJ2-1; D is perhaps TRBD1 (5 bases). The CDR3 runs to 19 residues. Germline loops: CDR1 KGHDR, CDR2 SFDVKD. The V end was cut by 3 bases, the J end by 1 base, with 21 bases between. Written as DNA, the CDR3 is TGTGCCACCAGTGATGGGGCAGGTTTGTGGGGTGGATCCTACAATGAGCAGTTCTTC. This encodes CATSDGAGLWGGSYNEQFF.

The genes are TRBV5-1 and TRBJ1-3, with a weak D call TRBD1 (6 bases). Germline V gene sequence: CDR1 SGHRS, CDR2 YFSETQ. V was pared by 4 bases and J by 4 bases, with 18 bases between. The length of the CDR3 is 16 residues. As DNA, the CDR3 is TGCGCCAGCAGCCGGGGGGCCATTGTGTCCGGAAACACCATATATTTT. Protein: CASSRGAIVSGNTIYF.

In DNA form, the CDR3 reads TGTGCCAGCAGTTTAAGGACTAGCGGGGCGGATACGCAGTATTTT. Translated: CASSLRTSGADTQYF. The chain employs TRBV27 and TRBJ2-3; 12 positions agree with TRBD2. J was trimmed by 6 bases and V by 2 bases; bases with no gene match: 3. The CDR3 has 15 amino acids. Germline loops: CDR1 MNHEY, CDR2 SMNVEV (reference sequence).

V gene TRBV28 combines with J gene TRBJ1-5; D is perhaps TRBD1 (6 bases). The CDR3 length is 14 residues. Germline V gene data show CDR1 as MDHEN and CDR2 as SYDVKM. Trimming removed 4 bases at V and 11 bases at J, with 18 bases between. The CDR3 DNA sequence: TGTGCCAGCAGTTCTGACCGGACAGCCGGGGCCCAGCATTTT. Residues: CASSSDRTAGAQHF.

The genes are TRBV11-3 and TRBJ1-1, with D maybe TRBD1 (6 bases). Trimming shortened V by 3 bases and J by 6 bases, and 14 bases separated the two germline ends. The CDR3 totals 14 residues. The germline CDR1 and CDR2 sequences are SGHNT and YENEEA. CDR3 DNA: TGTGCCAGCAGCTTCAGGGGCGCGGGGGCTGAAGCTTTCTTT. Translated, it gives CASSFRGAGAEAFF.

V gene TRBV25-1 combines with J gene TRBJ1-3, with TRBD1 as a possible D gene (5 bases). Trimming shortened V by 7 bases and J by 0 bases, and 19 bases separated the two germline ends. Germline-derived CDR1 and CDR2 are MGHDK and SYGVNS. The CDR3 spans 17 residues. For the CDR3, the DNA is TGTGCCAGCAAGGACATCTCCCCACCGAGCTCTGGAAACACCATATATTTT. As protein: CASKDISPPSSGNTIYF.

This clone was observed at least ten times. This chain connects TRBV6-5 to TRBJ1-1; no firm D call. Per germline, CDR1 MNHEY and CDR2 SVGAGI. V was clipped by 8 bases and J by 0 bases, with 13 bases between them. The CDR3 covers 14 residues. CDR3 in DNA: TGTGCCAGCGGCCCTCTTTACATGAACACTGAAGCTTTCTTT. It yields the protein CASGPLYMNTEAFF.

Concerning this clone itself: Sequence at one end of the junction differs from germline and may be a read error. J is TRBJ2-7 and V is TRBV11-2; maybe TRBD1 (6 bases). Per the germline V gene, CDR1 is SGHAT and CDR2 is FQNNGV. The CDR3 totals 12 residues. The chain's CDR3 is CASSLINQGFDF. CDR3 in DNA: TGTGCCAGCAGCTTGATAAATCAGGGGTTCGACTTC.

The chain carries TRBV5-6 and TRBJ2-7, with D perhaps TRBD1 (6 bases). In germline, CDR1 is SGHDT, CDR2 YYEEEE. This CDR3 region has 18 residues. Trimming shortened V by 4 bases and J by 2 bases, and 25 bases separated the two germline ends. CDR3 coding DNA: TGTGCCAGCAGCAGGTTGGGGACAACTTTCGACCCCCCCTACGAGCAGTACGTC. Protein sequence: CASSRLGTTFDPPYEQYV.

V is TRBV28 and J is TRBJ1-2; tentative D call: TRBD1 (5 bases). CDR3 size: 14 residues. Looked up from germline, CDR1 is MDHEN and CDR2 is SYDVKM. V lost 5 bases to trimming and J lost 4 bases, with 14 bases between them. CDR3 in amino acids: CASSPPTAFYGYTF. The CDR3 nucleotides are TGTGCCAGCAGTCCCCCGACAGCCTTCTATGGCTACACCTTC.

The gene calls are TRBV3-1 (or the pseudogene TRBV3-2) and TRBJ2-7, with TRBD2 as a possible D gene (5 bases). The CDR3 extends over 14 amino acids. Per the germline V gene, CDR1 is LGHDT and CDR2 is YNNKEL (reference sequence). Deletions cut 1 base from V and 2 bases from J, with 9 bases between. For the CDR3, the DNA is TGTGCCAGCAGCCAAGTTGTCGGGGCCTACGAGCAGTACTTC. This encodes CASSQVVGAYEQYF.

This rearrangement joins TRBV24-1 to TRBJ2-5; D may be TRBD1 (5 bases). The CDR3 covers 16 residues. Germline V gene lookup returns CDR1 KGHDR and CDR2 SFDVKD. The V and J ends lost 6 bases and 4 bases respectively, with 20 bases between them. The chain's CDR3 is CATSQGLQVGPETQYF. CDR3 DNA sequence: TGTGCCACCAGTCAGGGCCTTCAGGTTGGGCCAGAGACCCAGTACTTC.

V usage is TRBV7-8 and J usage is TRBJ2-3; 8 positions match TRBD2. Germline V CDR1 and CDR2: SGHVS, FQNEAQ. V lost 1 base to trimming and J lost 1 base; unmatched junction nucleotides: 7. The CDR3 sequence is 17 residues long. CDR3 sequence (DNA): TGTGCCAGCAGCTTAGATGGCGCGGGGGGCGGCACAGATACGCAGTATTTT. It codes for CASSLDGAGGGTDTQYF.